This TCR beta chain originates from a study of PD-1 blockade in classical Hodgkin lymphoma. As for this clone: Antigen unknown.

Time point defined: newly diagnosed, previously untreated cHL patient sample. The authors purified CD4+ T cells from thawed PBMCs by magnetic negative selection. Untreated, newly diagnosed classical Hodgkin lymphoma PBMCs served for comparison. In germline, CDR1 is MDHEN, CDR2 SYDVKM. The V segment lost 6 bases and the J segment 7 bases; nucleotides outside the gene matches: 4. CDR3 length: 12 amino acids. Study-wide results and limits: Relapsed/refractory patients reportedly had lower baseline diversity than newly diagnosed patients. What caused the repertoire differences, perhaps disease activity or prior therapy, remains undefined.

Assay: immunoSEQ multiplex PCR; the TCRdb copy retains only in-frame clones and omits some. The sample lists some 35,000 clones, 85% to 90% occurring once. V usage is TRBV28 and J usage is TRBJ2-5; TRBD1 aligns across 8 bases. This sequence was found in a human donor with classical Hodgkin lymphoma. Sequences were obtained from CD4+ T cells from blood. CDR3 loop: CASRPGQGTQYF. The CDR3 DNA reads TGTGCCAGCAGACCCGGACAGGGGACCCAGTACTTC.